The next 21 T cell receptor beta chains were all read from a single sample in a study of human T cells and chemical hapten exposure. TCRdb analysed the RACE reads with MiXCR anew, one entry per CDR3 protein. The sample holds a few hundred thousand distinct CDR3 sequences, nearly 6.5% seen once. Time point meaning: patch test 2, 6 weeks after DPC sensitization. The treatment denotes: therapeutic diphenylcyclopropenone sensitization with weekly scalp DPC. This specimen consisted of whole blood, obtained in connection with sensitization to the hapten diphenylcyclopropenone (DPC). These receptors all stem from a woman under 30 with alopecia areata. Some clones in this sample may be carry-over from other donors' samples.

This clonotype turned up a few times. The V and J genes are TRBV6-2 or TRBV6-3 and TRBJ2-3; the D gene is possibly TRBD2 (6 bases). V was clipped by 4 bases and J by 6 bases, with 17 bases between them. The CDR3 has 15 residues. Germline CDR1 reads MNHEY; CDR2 reads SVGEGT. CDR3 loop: CASSSDGGVIDTQYF. In nucleotides, the CDR3 is TGTGCCAGCAGTTCCGACGGAGGGGTCATTGATACGCAGTATTTT.

This clonotype was detected a few times. V usage is TRBV20-1 and J usage is TRBJ2-7; TRBD1 is a possible D gene (5 bases). CDR3 length: 14 residues. The germline V gene has CDR1 DFQATT and CDR2 SNEGSKA (reference sequence). Trimming took off 1 base at V and 0 bases at J, with 10 bases between the two ends. The DNA of the CDR3 is TGCAGTGCTAGAGGCGAGGACAACTCCTACGAGCAGTACTTC. It specifies CSARGEDNSYEQYF.

This clonotype was counted only a few times. This chain uses TRBV11-2 with TRBJ2-3; TRBD1 matches 7 bases. CDR3 length equals 14 residues. Germline V gene sequence: CDR1 SGHAT, CDR2 FQNNGV. J was trimmed by 8 bases and V by 2 bases; bases with no gene match: 7. CDR3: CASSLLKGARTQYF. The CDR3 region has the DNA TGTGCCAGCAGCTTACTTAAGGGGGCGCGTACGCAGTATTTT.

This clonotype was detected only a few times. The rearrangement joins TRBV7-2 to TRBJ2-5; D gene ambiguous. V shed 5 bases and J shed 5 bases, with 15 bases lying between them. CDR3 size: 14 residues. CDR1 and CDR2 from the germline V gene are SGHTA and FQGNSA. CDR3 region: CASSLDHPQETQYF. For the CDR3, the DNA is TGTGCCAGCAGCCTAGATCATCCCCAGGAGACCCAGTACTTC.

This clonotype was seen many times. The rearrangement joins TRBV6-2 or TRBV6-3 to TRBJ1-5, with D possibly matching TRBD1 (5 bases). Trimming stripped 8 bases from V and 6 bases from J, with 11 bases between. The CDR3 spans 12 residues. Germline V gene lookup returns CDR1 MNHEY and CDR2 SVGEGT. The CDR3 here is CASSRGFQPQHF. Written as DNA, the CDR3 is TGTGCCAGCTCAAGGGGATTTCAGCCCCAGCATTTT.

The chain carries TRBV9 and TRBJ2-1; TRBD2 aligns across 10 bases. The V gene end was trimmed by 4 bases and the J gene end by 9 bases; junction bases not matched to a gene: 7. CDR3 size: 14 residues. Germline CDR1 and CDR2: SGDLS and YYNGEE. The CDR3 bases are TGTGCCAGCAGCCGAGCGGGGGGGATGATTGAGCAGTTCTTC. Translation: CASSRAGGMIEQFF.

This clonotype has a handful of counts. A much larger clone differs from this one at a single base, so this may be a read error. The chain links TRBV5-5 to TRBJ1-1; D is uncertain. This CDR3 is 13 amino acids long. Germline CDR1 and CDR2: SGHKS and YYEKEE (reference sequence). V dropped 7 bases and J dropped 1 base, with 11 bases sitting between them. CDR3 in DNA: TGTGCCAGCTGCCCCCCGGGGAACACTGAAGCTTTCTTT. It translates to CASCPPGNTEAFF. The variable domain in full, completed from reference TRBV5-5 and TRBJ1-1, reads DAGVTQSPTHLIKTRGQQVTLRCSPISGHKSVSWYQQVLGQGPQFIFQYYEKEERGRGNFPDRFSARQFPNYSSELNVNALLLGDSALYLCASCPPGNTEAFFGQGTRLTVV.

This clonotype was observed a handful of times. The V call is TRBV7-2, the J call TRBJ2-4; tentatively, D is TRBD1 or TRBD2 (5 bases each). The V gene lost 4 bases and the J gene lost 8 bases, with 18 bases spanning the gap. Germline values: CDR1 SGHTA, CDR2 FQGNSA. The CDR3 length is 15 residues. The CDR3 protein is CASSSRGAALDIQYF. The CDR3 bases are TGTGCCAGCAGCTCAAGAGGGGCGGCGTTGGACATTCAGTACTTC.

The sample holds a few counts of this clonotype. The chain carries TRBV4-2 and TRBJ2-2, with 9 bases lining up with TRBD1. Germline lookup yields CDR1 LGHNA and CDR2 YNFKEQ. The CDR3 runs 18 residues. J lost 2 bases, V lost 4 bases, and 11 bases had no gene match. CDR3 in DNA: TGTGCCAGCAGCCCCTCCCTCGGGACAGGGCATAACACCGGGGAGCTGTTTTTT. Residues: CASSPSLGTGHNTGELFF.

This clonotype was detected ten times or more. The V call is TRBV12-5, the J call TRBJ2-6; D call uncertain. CDR1 is LGHNT, CDR2 FRNRAP, per germline. V lost 5 bases and J lost 2, with 16 bases in between. The CDR3 sequence is 17 residues long. The CDR3 reads CASGPGRLGPGANVLTF. The CDR3 DNA follows: TGTGCTAGTGGTCCCGGACGTCTTGGGCCTGGGGCCAACGTCCTGACTTTC. Combining the CDR3 with reference TRBV12-5 and TRBJ2-6 gives the whole variable domain DARVTQTPRHKVTEMGQEVTMRCQPILGHNTVFWYRQTMMQGLELLAYFRNRAPLDDSGMPKDRFSAEMPDATLATLKIQPSEPRDSAVYFCASGPGRLGPGANVLTFGAGSRLTVL.

This clonotype was counted a few times. V and J are TRBV5-1 and TRBJ2-3; 7 nucleotides match TRBD1. CDR1 is SGHRS, CDR2 YFSETQ, per germline. The CDR3 is 17 amino acids. The J segment lost 1 base and the V segment lost 4 bases, leaving 12 bases of the junction unmatched. The CDR3 region is CASSPKTGLGGTDTQYF. For the CDR3, the DNA is TGCGCCAGCAGCCCGAAGACAGGGCTGGGGGGCACAGATACGCAGTATTTT.

The sample holds a few counts of this clonotype. This chain uses TRBV5-8 with TRBJ2-7, with D perhaps matching TRBD1 or TRBD2 (5 bases each). The germline V gene encodes CDR1 SGHTS and CDR2 YDEGEE. V lost 3 bases to trimming and J lost 0 bases, with 19 bases between them. There are 17 residues in the CDR3. CDR3 DNA: TGTGCCAGCAGCTGGAATACCGGGACCGAGGGCTCCTACGAGCAGTACTTC. Protein sequence: CASSWNTGTEGSYEQYF.

The V call is TRBV5-1, the J call TRBJ2-2; tentatively, D is TRBD2 (6 bases). This CDR3 has 14 amino acids. Trimming took 5 bases from V and 0 from J, leaving 8 bases between them. The germline V gene encodes CDR1 SGHRS and CDR2 YFSETQ. The CDR3 loop is CASRWDSNTGELFF. The DNA for the CDR3 is TGCGCCAGCAGATGGGACTCGAACACCGGGGAGCTGTTTTTT.

This clonotype was detected many times. This sequence joins TRBV6-1 and TRBJ1-3, with unresolved D. V was cut by 4 bases and J by 2 bases, with 9 bases left in between. CDR3 length equals 14 residues. CDR1 is MNHNS, CDR2 SASEGT, per germline. CDR3 sequence: CASSGGGTGNTIYF. For the CDR3, the DNA is TGTGCCAGCAGTGGAGGAGGGACTGGAAACACCATATATTTT.

This clonotype was observed at least ten times. J is TRBJ1-5 and V is TRBV6-2 or TRBV6-3; a weak D match, TRBD1 (5 bases). This CDR3 spans 15 amino acids. With 0 bases removed from V and 8 bases from J, the gap between germline ends came to 14 bases. The germline V gene encodes CDR1 MNHEY and CDR2 SVGEGT. The CDR3 DNA reads as TGTGCCAGCAGTTACTCGAATTGGGGCAGGGAGCCCCAGCATTTT. As protein: CASSYSNWGREPQHF.

CDR3 sequence: CASSDGGKTDTQYF. The CDR3 nucleotides read TGCGCCAGCAGTGACGGTGGGAAAACAGATACGCAGTATTTT. This chain uses TRBV10-2 with TRBJ2-3; D not resolved. The CDR3 is 14 amino acids. In germline, CDR1 is WSHSY, CDR2 SAAADI. The V and J ends lost 3 bases and 3 bases respectively, with 10 bases between them.

The rearrangement uses TRBV25-1 and TRBJ2-1, with TRBD1 matching 9 bases. CDR1 and CDR2 (germline): MGHDK, SYGVNS. Trimming cost V 4 bases and J 11 bases; bases outside gene matches: 15. The CDR3 is 16 amino acids. CDR3 amino acids: CASSVVGDRAQKKQFF. CDR3 bases: TGTGCCAGCAGTGTGGTCGGGGACAGGGCGCAGAAGAAGCAGTTCTTC.

This clonotype was seen at least ten times. CDR3 sequence: CASSRPEEPQHF. The DNA of the CDR3 is TGTGCCAGCAGCAGACCCGAGGAGCCCCAGCATTTT. The V call is TRBV5-4, the J call TRBJ1-5; D is uncertain. This CDR3 is 12 amino acids long. Germline-derived CDR1 and CDR2 are SGHNT and YYREEE (reference sequence). Trimming pared 4 bases from V and 8 bases from J, leaving 10 bases between.

The chain is built from TRBV4-3 and TRBJ2-2; 7 bases agree with TRBD2. The germline CDR1 and CDR2 sequences are LGHNA and YSLEER. CDR3 length: 18 amino acids. Trimming removed 0 bases from V and 4 bases from J; junction bases left unmatched: 11. Here the CDR3 DNA reads TGCGCCAGCAGCCAAGATCCGGTGGGGGGGGACCCCACCGGGGAGCTGTTTTTT. Encoded protein: CASSQDPVGGDPTGELFF.

The chain has TRBV5-1 and TRBJ2-1, with 7 bases matching TRBD2. Germline V gives CDR1 SGHRS, CDR2 YFSETQ. The junction had 4 bases not matched to a gene; V was cut back by 1 base and J by 0 bases. CDR3 length: 16 amino acids. The chain's CDR3 is CASSLLGGSSYNEQFF. Written as DNA, the CDR3 is TGCGCCAGCAGCTTGTTGGGGGGGAGCTCCTACAATGAGCAGTTCTTC.

The genes are TRBV7-9 and TRBJ1-1, with D tentatively TRBD1 (5 bases). Germline assignment: CDR1 SEHNR and CDR2 FQNEAQ (reference sequence). CDR3 size: 10 residues. The V end lost 10 bases, the J end lost 8 bases, and 11 bases lay between the germline ends. The CDR3 nucleotides are TGTGCCACACAGGACCGGGAAGCTTTCTTT. As protein: CATQDREAFF.